What follows describes a single TCR beta chain. TCRdb reprocessed the RT-PCR reads via MiXCR and lists one record per CDR3 protein. The table shows roughly 230,000 distinct CDR3 sequences, with roughly 15% occurring only once. The data originate from a study of patients and donors after allogeneic stem cell transplantation. This TCR was recovered from a human donor who was either an allogeneic HSCT recipient or a stem cell or donor lymphocyte infusion donor (not recorded which). It is not recorded whose cells these are; they may come from a transplant donor. The sequenced sample consisted of blood, either unsorted or a sorted T cell fraction (not recorded which).

CDR3 coding DNA: TGTGCCAGCTCATATGACAGGGCGAATACGCAGTATTTT. It translates to CASSYDRANTQYF. The genes are TRBV18 and TRBJ2-3; 7 positions match TRBD1. V was clipped by 5 bases and J by 7 bases; unmatched bases: 6. Germline V lookup: CDR1 KGHSH, CDR2 LQKENI. This CDR3 contains 13 residues. The whole variable domain, filled in from reference TRBV18 and TRBJ2-3, reads NAGVMQNPRHLVRRRGQEARLRCSPMKGHSHVYWYRQLPEEGLKFMVYLQKENIIDESGMPKERFSAEFPKEGPSILRIQQVVRGDSAAYFCASSYDRANTQYFGPGTRLTVL.